These T cell receptor beta chains were read from a single sample in a study of patients and donors after allogeneic stem cell transplantation. TCRdb fed the RT-PCR reads into MiXCR, producing one record per CDR3 protein. The sample holds fewer than 250,000 distinct CDR3 sequences, around an eighth seen once. The specimen sequenced was blood, either unsorted or a sorted T cell fraction (not recorded which). These TCRs come from a human donor who was either an allogeneic HSCT recipient or a stem cell or donor lymphocyte infusion donor (not recorded which). It is not recorded whose cells these are; they may come from a transplant donor. The CDR3 runs from the conserved cysteine through the conserved F or W. The order of the fields is J gene, D gene, V gene, clone size, CDR3 protein, CDR3 DNA. The D gene is left open where the match is weak. Clone size appears in some rows only: once, few, many, or a class for an expanded clone.

j_call: TRBJ1-1
d_call: -
v_call: TRBV11-2
clone_size: few
cdr3_aa: CASSLVRQATEAFF
cdr3_nt: TGTGCCAGCAGCTTAGTTCGGCAGGCCACTGAAGCTTTCTTT

j_call: TRBJ2-1
d_call: -
v_call: TRBV12-3/TRBV12-4
clone_size: many
cdr3_aa: CASSFGGTYNEQFF
cdr3_nt: TGTGCCAGCAGTTTTGGAGGGACCTACAATGAGCAGTTCTTC

j_call: TRBJ1-1
d_call: TRBD1
v_call: TRBV20-1
clone_size: few
cdr3_aa: CSASGGTGPAFF
cdr3_nt: TGCAGTGCTAGTGGGGGGACAGGGCCGGCTTTCTTT

j_call: TRBJ2-7
d_call: TRBD1
v_call: TRBV7-2
clone_size: many
cdr3_aa: CASSERTGGTYEQYF
cdr3_nt: TGTGCCAGCAGCGAAAGGACAGGGGGTACCTACGAGCAGTACTTC

j_call: TRBJ2-7
d_call: -
v_call: TRBV3-1
clone_size: few
cdr3_aa: CASSPGPSAYEQYF
cdr3_nt: TGTGCCAGCAGCCCTGGACCTTCAGCCTACGAGCAGTACTTC

j_call: TRBJ2-5
d_call: -
v_call: TRBV19
clone_size: few
cdr3_aa: CASSRGTRETQYF
cdr3_nt: TGTGCCAGTAGTCGAGGGACCCGTGAGACCCAGTACTTC

j_call: TRBJ1-1
d_call: -
v_call: TRBV7-8
clone_size: -
cdr3_aa: CASSSDNWSTEAFF
cdr3_nt: TGTGCCAGCAGCTCGGACAACTGGAGCACTGAAGCTTTCTTT

j_call: TRBJ2-3
d_call: TRBD2
v_call: TRBV7-9
clone_size: -
cdr3_aa: CASSLASGVLTDTQYF
cdr3_nt: TGTGCCAGCAGCTTGGCTAGCGGGGTCCTCACAGATACGCAGTATTTT

j_call: TRBJ2-7
d_call: TRBD1
v_call: TRBV12-3/TRBV12-4
clone_size: many
cdr3_aa: CASRHRGEPYEQYF
cdr3_nt: TGTGCCAGCAGACACAGGGGTGAGCCCTACGAGCAGTACTTC

j_call: TRBJ2-7
d_call: TRBD2
v_call: TRBV6-2/TRBV6-3
clone_size: few
cdr3_aa: CASSGTHREQYF
cdr3_nt: TGTGCCAGTAGCGGGACCCATAGGGAGCAGTACTTC

j_call: TRBJ2-2
d_call: TRBD2
v_call: TRBV2
clone_size: -
cdr3_aa: CASRVLAGNTGELFF
cdr3_nt: TGTGCCAGCAGAGTACTAGCGGGGAACACCGGGGAGCTGTTTTTT

j_call: TRBJ2-7
d_call: TRBD2
v_call: TRBV30
clone_size: -
cdr3_aa: CAWSGTWGGYEQYF
cdr3_nt: TGTGCCTGGAGTGGGACATGGGGAGGGTACGAGCAGTACTTC

j_call: TRBJ1-2
d_call: TRBD1
v_call: TRBV5-6
clone_size: -
cdr3_aa: CASTSIRTGTYGYTF
cdr3_nt: TGTGCCAGCACCTCGATTAGGACAGGGACTTATGGCTACACCTTC

j_call: TRBJ1-5
d_call: -
v_call: TRBV29-1
clone_size: few
cdr3_aa: CSVEKGEGQPQHF
cdr3_nt: TGCAGCGTTGAAAAAGGAGAAGGGCAGCCCCAGCATTTT

j_call: TRBJ2-3
d_call: TRBD2
v_call: TRBV7-9
clone_size: many
cdr3_aa: CASSLISGGQRPDTQYF
cdr3_nt: TGTGCCAGCAGCTTAATATCGGGGGGGCAACGTCCAGATACGCAGTATTTT

j_call: TRBJ2-3
d_call: -
v_call: TRBV20-1
clone_size: -
cdr3_aa: CSAIPPSGSSTDTQYF
cdr3_nt: TGCAGTGCGATCCCGCCGAGCGGGTCTAGCACAGATACGCAGTATTTT

j_call: TRBJ2-5
d_call: -
v_call: TRBV11-2
clone_size: many
cdr3_aa: CASSPLGGTVRQETQYF
cdr3_nt: TGTGCCAGCAGCCCGCTTGGGGGGACAGTGAGACAAGAGACCCAGTACTTC

j_call: TRBJ2-7
d_call: -
v_call: TRBV7-7
clone_size: few
cdr3_aa: CASSLGADYEQYF
cdr3_nt: TGTGCCAGCAGCTTGGGGGCAGATTACGAGCAGTACTTC

j_call: TRBJ1-5
d_call: -
v_call: TRBV5-6
clone_size: -
cdr3_aa: CASSLVSLGDQPQHF
cdr3_nt: TGTGCCAGCAGCTTGGTCTCCCTTGGAGATCAGCCCCAGCATTTT

j_call: TRBJ2-3
d_call: TRBD2
v_call: TRBV20-1
clone_size: -
cdr3_aa: CSARVVTSGTSGTQYF
cdr3_nt: TGCAGTGCTAGAGTGGTGACTAGCGGGACCTCGGGTACGCAGTATTTT

j_call: TRBJ2-3
d_call: -
v_call: TRBV19
clone_size: -
cdr3_aa: CASSMWGQQQGTQYF
cdr3_nt: TGTGCCAGTAGTATGTGGGGACAACAGCAGGGTACGCAGTATTTT

j_call: TRBJ2-7
d_call: -
v_call: TRBV21-1
clone_size: -
cdr3_aa: CASSLPYEQYF
cdr3_nt: TGTGCCAGCAGTTTGCCCTACGAGCAGTACTTC

j_call: TRBJ2-7
d_call: TRBD2
v_call: TRBV6-2/TRBV6-3
clone_size: many
cdr3_aa: CASSLRTSGSRREQYF
cdr3_nt: TGTGCCAGCAGCCTACGGACTAGCGGGAGTCGAAGGGAGCAGTACTTC

j_call: TRBJ2-3
d_call: TRBD2
v_call: TRBV20-1
clone_size: few
cdr3_aa: CSAPSGGGYTDTQYF
cdr3_nt: TGCAGTGCCCCGTCCGGGGGGGGATACACAGATACGCAGTATTTT

j_call: TRBJ2-3
d_call: -
v_call: TRBV3-1
clone_size: -
cdr3_aa: CASSPSRGLDTQYF
cdr3_nt: TGTGCCAGCAGTCCAAGTCGAGGGTTGGATACGCAGTATTTT

j_call: TRBJ1-5
d_call: -
v_call: TRBV12-3/TRBV12-4
clone_size: many
cdr3_aa: CAGMEGYQPQHF
cdr3_nt: TGTGCCGGCATGGAGGGTTATCAGCCCCAGCATTTT

j_call: TRBJ2-1
d_call: -
v_call: TRBV29-1
clone_size: few
cdr3_aa: CSVAGWFNEQFF
cdr3_nt: TGTAGCGTTGCTGGCTGGTTCAATGAGCAGTTCTTC

j_call: TRBJ2-7
d_call: -
v_call: TRBV20-1
clone_size: -
cdr3_aa: CSEFGEGGSYEQHF
cdr3_nt: TGCAGCGAGTTTGGGGAGGGGGGCTCCTACGAGCAGCACTTC

j_call: TRBJ2-5
d_call: TRBD2
v_call: TRBV11-2
clone_size: -
cdr3_aa: CASSLFPRGDQETQYF
cdr3_nt: TGTGCCAGCAGCTTATTTCCGCGGGGGGATCAAGAGACCCAGTACTTC

j_call: TRBJ2-2
d_call: TRBD1
v_call: TRBV5-6
clone_size: -
cdr3_aa: CASSLGQGTPKTGELFF
cdr3_nt: TGTGCCAGCAGCTTGGGACAGGGCACCCCCAAGACCGGGGAGCTGTTTTTT

j_call: TRBJ2-6
d_call: -
v_call: TRBV19
clone_size: -
cdr3_aa: CASTVDSLSGANVLTF
cdr3_nt: TGTGCCAGTACCGTCGACAGTCTGTCTGGGGCCAACGTCCTGACTTTC

j_call: TRBJ1-1
d_call: -
v_call: TRBV20-1
clone_size: medium-sized
cdr3_aa: CSARDFDGSDTEAFF
cdr3_nt: TGCAGTGCTAGAGATTTTGACGGGTCCGACACTGAAGCTTTCTTT

j_call: TRBJ2-1
d_call: -
v_call: TRBV24-1
clone_size: -
cdr3_aa: CATSGLGQSEQFF
cdr3_nt: TGTGCCACCAGTGGACTCGGCCAGAGTGAGCAGTTCTTC

j_call: TRBJ1-1
d_call: -
v_call: TRBV7-6
clone_size: few
cdr3_aa: CASSLGVYTEAFF
cdr3_nt: TGTGCCAGCAGCTTAGGGGTTTACACTGAAGCTTTCTTT

j_call: TRBJ2-5
d_call: TRBD2
v_call: TRBV12-3/TRBV12-4
clone_size: many
cdr3_aa: CASSSGTSGGHQETQYF
cdr3_nt: TGTGCCAGCAGTTCCGGGACTAGCGGGGGGCATCAAGAGACCCAGTACTTC

j_call: TRBJ2-5
d_call: TRBD1
v_call: TRBV7-7
clone_size: -
cdr3_aa: CASSATGTGEETQYF
cdr3_nt: TGTGCTAGCAGCGCAACCGGGACAGGGGAAGAGACCCAGTACTTC

j_call: TRBJ2-5
d_call: -
v_call: TRBV11-2
clone_size: -
cdr3_aa: CASSLIGDKTQYF
cdr3_nt: TGTGCCAGCAGCTTAATAGGGGACAAGACCCAGTACTTC

j_call: TRBJ2-7
d_call: TRBD1
v_call: TRBV12-3/TRBV12-4
clone_size: many
cdr3_aa: CASNRGQGGMSEQYF
cdr3_nt: TGTGCCAGCAACCGAGGACAGGGAGGCATGAGCGAGCAGTACTTC

j_call: TRBJ2-3
d_call: -
v_call: TRBV19
clone_size: many
cdr3_aa: CASSISGGPYSTDTQYF
cdr3_nt: TGTGCCAGTAGTATTAGTGGCGGGCCATACAGCACAGATACGCAGTATTTT

j_call: TRBJ1-1
d_call: TRBD1
v_call: TRBV5-1
clone_size: -
cdr3_aa: CASSLTGGEETEAFF
cdr3_nt: TGCGCCAGCAGCTTGACAGGGGGCGAGGAAACTGAAGCTTTCTTT

j_call: TRBJ2-7
d_call: -
v_call: TRBV30
clone_size: -
cdr3_aa: CAWSRDTSAWYF
cdr3_nt: TGTGCCTGGAGTCGGGACACTAGCGCCTGGTACTTC

j_call: TRBJ2-4
d_call: -
v_call: TRBV3-1
clone_size: many
cdr3_aa: CASSIGIAKNIQYF
cdr3_nt: TGTGCCAGCAGCATCGGGATAGCCAAAAACATTCAGTACTTC

j_call: TRBJ2-2
d_call: -
v_call: TRBV12-3/TRBV12-4
clone_size: few
cdr3_aa: CASSLFSGELFF
cdr3_nt: TGTGCCAGCAGTTTATTTTCCGGGGAGCTGTTTTTT

j_call: TRBJ2-5
d_call: TRBD2
v_call: TRBV7-6
clone_size: few
cdr3_aa: CASSQNSGRAGETQYF
cdr3_nt: TGTGCCAGCAGCCAGAATAGCGGGAGGGCCGGTGAGACCCAGTACTTC

j_call: TRBJ1-2
d_call: TRBD1
v_call: TRBV5-8
clone_size: -
cdr3_aa: CASSGGQSFYYGYTF
cdr3_nt: TGTGCCAGCAGCGGGGGACAGTCGTTTTACTATGGCTACACCTTC

j_call: TRBJ2-1
d_call: -
v_call: TRBV29-1
clone_size: medium-sized
cdr3_aa: CSGAGAGASYNEQFF
cdr3_nt: TGCAGCGGAGCAGGGGCGGGAGCTTCCTACAATGAGCAGTTCTTC

j_call: TRBJ1-6
d_call: -
v_call: TRBV7-3
clone_size: many
cdr3_aa: CASAKRADNSPLHF
cdr3_nt: TGTGCCAGTGCTAAGAGGGCGGATAATTCACCCCTCCACTTT

j_call: TRBJ2-7
d_call: -
v_call: TRBV6-5
clone_size: few
cdr3_aa: CASSSAPPGLSSYEQYF
cdr3_nt: TGTGCCAGCAGTTCGGCCCCGCCGGGGTTAAGCTCCTACGAGCAGTACTTC

j_call: TRBJ1-1
d_call: TRBD1
v_call: TRBV7-8
clone_size: many
cdr3_aa: CASSPGQGRSLNTEAFF
cdr3_nt: TGTGCCAGCAGCCCGGGACAGGGAAGAAGCCTGAACACTGAAGCTTTCTTT

j_call: TRBJ2-5
d_call: -
v_call: TRBV29-1
clone_size: many
cdr3_aa: CSVDGTSQETQYF
cdr3_nt: TGCAGCGTTGACGGGACAAGCCAAGAGACCCAGTACTTC

j_call: TRBJ2-3
d_call: TRBD2
v_call: TRBV5-1
clone_size: -
cdr3_aa: CASSPMGRGGSNTQYF
cdr3_nt: TGCGCCAGCAGCCCAATGGGGCGGGGGGGCTCAAATACGCAGTATTTT